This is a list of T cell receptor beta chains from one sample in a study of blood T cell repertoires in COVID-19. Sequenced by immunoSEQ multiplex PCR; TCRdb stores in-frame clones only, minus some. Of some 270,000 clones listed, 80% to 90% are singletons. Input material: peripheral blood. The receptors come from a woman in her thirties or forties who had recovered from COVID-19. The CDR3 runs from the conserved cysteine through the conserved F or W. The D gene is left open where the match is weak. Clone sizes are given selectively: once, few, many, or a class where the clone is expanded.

CASLRRSGDRGIEKLFF,TGTGCCAGCTTACGACGCTCCGGGGACAGGGGTATTGAAAAACTGTTTTTT,17,.,TRBD1,TRBJ1-4,TRBV19
CASSSNLAGSYNEQFF,TGTGCCAGCAGCTCTAACCTAGCGGGATCTTACAATGAGCAGTTCTTC,16,.,TRBD2,TRBJ2-1,TRBV5-4
CANGGGIGIQYF,TGTGCCAACGGGGGAGGGATAGGCATTCAGTACTTC,12,once,.,TRBJ2-4,TRBV21-1
CATTGEKRPNQPQHF,TGTGCCACAACAGGTGAAAAAAGACCAAATCAGCCCCAGCATTTT,15,.,.,TRBJ1-5,TRBV19
CASSVGLAGNTGELFF,TGTGCCAGCAGTGTGGGACTAGCGGGGAACACCGGGGAGCTGTTTTTT,16,.,TRBD2,TRBJ2-2,TRBV25-1
CATPGTGSVHEQFF,TGTGCCACCCCCGGGACAGGGTCCGTCCATGAGCAGTTCTTC,14,.,TRBD1,TRBJ2-1,TRBV2
CASRRQGSDTQYF,TGTGCCAGCAGAAGACAGGGTTCAGATACGCAGTATTTT,13,.,TRBD1,TRBJ2-3,TRBV28
CASSSGTSAAPDTQYF,TGTGCCAGCAGTTCGGGGACTAGTGCCGCCCCAGATACGCAGTATTTT,16,.,TRBD2,TRBJ2-3,TRBV27
CASSFGGRAPDTQYF,TGTGCCAGCAGTTTCGGAGGGAGGGCCCCAGATACGCAGTATTTT,15,.,TRBD2,TRBJ2-3,TRBV27
CASSLSAGADTQYF,TGTGCCAGCAGTTTATCCGCGGGAGCAGATACGCAGTATTTT,14,few,TRBD2,TRBJ2-3,TRBV27
CASSSQEGVTLHF,TGTGCCAGCAGCTCACAGGAGGGAGTAACCCTCCACTTT,13,.,.,TRBJ1-6,TRBV14
CASSVRGGVSSYNEQFF,TGTGCCAGCAGCGTAAGGGGGGGTGTCAGCTCCTACAATGAGCAGTTCTTC,17,few,.,TRBJ2-1,TRBV9
CASGDRDYTGELFF,TGTGCTAGTGGCGACAGGGATTATACCGGGGAGCTGTTTTTT,14,once,TRBD1,TRBJ2-2,TRBV12-5
CASSYPHSNQPQHF,TGTGCCAGCAGTTACCCCCATAGCAATCAGCCCCAGCATTTT,14,few,.,TRBJ1-5,TRBV6-2/TRBV6-3
CASSPEVGEAFF,TGTGCCAGCAGCCCCGAGGTTGGTGAAGCTTTCTTT,12,.,.,TRBJ1-1,TRBV11-3
CASSIEKGTPGSGRAGELFF,TGTGCCAGTAGTATAGAGAAAGGGACCCCCGGGAGCGGGAGGGCCGGGGAGCTGTTTTTT,20,.,TRBD2,TRBJ2-2,TRBV19
CASSLDGENYNEQFF,TGCGCCAGCAGCTTGGACGGGGAAAATTACAATGAGCAGTTCTTC,15,few,.,TRBJ2-1,TRBV5-1
CASSGTSGRTDTQYF,TGCGCCAGCAGCGGGACTAGCGGGCGCACAGATACGCAGTATTTT,15,.,TRBD2,TRBJ2-3,TRBV10-1
CASSLEGRSPGHNEQFF,TGTGCCAGCAGCTTAGAGGGGCGATCACCCGGCCACAATGAGCAGTTCTTC,17,.,.,TRBJ2-1,TRBV7-2
CASRFKTGGGNQPQHF,TGTGCCAGCAGATTTAAGACAGGGGGCGGCAATCAGCCCCAGCATTTT,16,.,TRBD1,TRBJ1-5,TRBV7-9
CASSPLDTGELFF,TGTGCCAGCTCACCACTAGACACCGGGGAGCTGTTTTTT,13,.,.,TRBJ2-2,TRBV18
CASSLWTSGRADYNEQFF,TGTGCCAGCAGTCTCTGGACTAGCGGGAGAGCGGACTACAATGAGCAGTTCTTC,18,.,TRBD2,TRBJ2-1,TRBV27
CASSPPGQGASAEAFF,TGTGCCAGCTCACCACCGGGACAGGGAGCAAGCGCTGAAGCTTTCTTT,16,.,TRBD1,TRBJ1-1,TRBV18
CASSQDVNFRGRAAAETQYF,TGCGCCAGCAGCCAAGATGTTAATTTTCGCGGGAGGGCCGCCGCCGAGACCCAGTACTTC,20,.,TRBD2,TRBJ2-5,TRBV4-3
CASSQGQGYTEAFF,TGCGCCAGCAGCCAAGGACAGGGTTATACTGAAGCTTTCTTT,14,.,TRBD1,TRBJ1-1,TRBV4-3
CASSQRTGVNEQFF,TGTGCCAGCAGCCAGAGGACAGGGGTAAATGAGCAGTTCTTC,14,.,TRBD1,TRBJ2-1,TRBV14
CASSSQRQGNTEAFF,TGTGCCAGCAGTTCCCAAAGACAGGGGAACACTGAAGCTTTCTTT,15,few,TRBD1,TRBJ1-1,TRBV6-5
CASSLVVRQLAGGPITDTQYF,TGTGCCAGCAGCTTAGTTGTGCGGCAACTAGCGGGGGGGCCGATTACAGATACGCAGTATTTT,21,.,TRBD2,TRBJ2-3,TRBV7-6
CASSYSRASTDTQYF,TGTGCCAGCAGTTACAGCCGAGCTAGCACAGATACGCAGTATTTT,15,once,.,TRBJ2-3,TRBV6-2/TRBV6-3
CASNFGGWEKLFF,TGTGCCAGCAACTTCGGGGGTTGGGAAAAACTGTTTTTT,13,.,.,TRBJ1-4,TRBV2
CASSVAGDSSETQYF,TGTGCCAGCAGCGTAGCCGGGGATTCATCAGAGACCCAGTACTTC,15,.,.,TRBJ2-5,TRBV9
CASRGSGRTYQEQFF,TGTGCCAGCAGGGGTAGCGGGAGAACCTACCAAGAGCAGTTCTTC,15,.,TRBD2,TRBJ2-1,TRBV6-5
CASSFGTGELFF,TGTGCCAGCAGTTTCGGGACAGGGGAGCTGTTTTTT,12,.,.,TRBJ2-2,TRBV12-3/TRBV12-4
CASRTDTEAFF,TGTGCCAGCAGGACAGACACTGAAGCTTTCTTT,11,.,.,TRBJ1-1,TRBV2
CASSLDNLGNTGELFF,TGCGCCAGCAGCTTGGATAATCTTGGCAACACCGGGGAGCTGTTTTTT,16,.,.,TRBJ2-2,TRBV5-1
CASSRDGTVSSPLHF,TGTGCCAGCAGTCGTGATGGGACAGTGAGTTCACCCCTCCACTTT,15,.,TRBD1,TRBJ1-6,TRBV7-2
CASSGTGGDNEQFF,TGTGCCAGCTCCGGGACAGGGGGGGACAATGAGCAGTTCTTC,14,.,TRBD1,TRBJ2-1,TRBV18
CASSKVGGSYEQYF,TGTGCCAGCAGTAAAGTCGGCGGATCCTACGAGCAGTACTTC,14,.,.,TRBJ2-7,TRBV27